A single sample gave rise to the 3 T cell receptor beta chains below, sequenced in a study of low-dose radiotherapy and immunotherapy resistance in tumors. cDNA synthesis used a TRAV/TRBV-specific primer set for both chains. With a V-primer adapter and a constant-region primer, TCRs were amplified for 20 PCR cycles. TCRdb called the reads again in MiXCR, with one record for every CDR3 protein. The sample lists around 10,000 distinct CDR3 sequences, 55% to 65% occurring once. The source is a human donor with advanced metastatic prostate, ovarian, gallbladder or colorectal cancer (not recorded which). This table probably holds off-target reads from a library built for another chain.

The CDR3 DNA follows: TGTGCCAGCTCACCATACCTGGAAACTGAAGCTTTCTTT. It is translated as CASSPYLETEAFF. V and J are TRBV18 and TRBJ1-1, with D unclear. CDR1 is KGHSH and CDR2 is LQKENI in the germline V gene. The length of the CDR3 is 13 residues. V was cut by 2 bases and J by 5 bases, with 9 bases left in between.

The table lists this clonotype with a count of one. The chain links TRBV7-9 to TRBJ1-2; D is undetermined. This CDR3 comprises 15 residues. V was pared by 5 bases and J by 4 bases, with 17 bases between. Germline V gene data show CDR1 as SEHNR and CDR2 as FQNEAQ (reference sequence). This chain's CDR3 is CASSHPGRSSYGYTF. The CDR3, as DNA: TGTGCCAGCAGCCATCCAGGACGATCTAGCTATGGCTACACCTTC.

This rearrangement joins TRBV28 to TRBJ2-7; TRBD2 is a possible D gene (6 bases). CDR1 and CDR2 from the germline V gene are MDHEN and SYDVKM. CDR3 size: 14 residues. DNA of the CDR3: TGTGCATCCGAGGTCGGGGGTAACTCCTACGAGCAGTACTTC. Translating it yields CASEVGGNSYEQYF.